Presented here are 20 T cell receptor beta chains from one specimen sequenced in a study of naive and memory T cell subsets. An equimolar mix of two oligonucleotides served as the beta constant-region primer for TRBC1 and TRBC2. TCRdb independently ran MiXCR on the UMI-ligation and nested PCR reads; one entry per CDR3 protein. The sample records under 100,000 distinct CDR3 sequences, 7% being singletons. Specimen: central memory CD4+ T cells from blood. The receptors were gathered from a human donor in good health.

This clonotype was found many times. The V call is TRBV23-1, the J call TRBJ2-3; tentative D call: TRBD2 (5 bases). TRBV23-1 is identified as an open reading frame with a role that is uncertain. Trimming took off 4 bases at V and 0 bases at J, with 14 bases between the two ends. The CDR3 length is 16 residues. The DNA of the CDR3 is TGCGCCAGCAGTCGGGGAAAGCGGACTAGCACAGATACGCAGTATTTT. Encoded protein: CASSRGKRTSTDTQYF.

This clonotype was observed many times. The chain is built from TRBV28 and TRBJ2-5, with 9 positions matching TRBD2. The CDR3 extends over 16 amino acids. Per germline, CDR1 MDHEN and CDR2 SYDVKM. The V gene end was trimmed by 3 bases and the J gene end by 9 bases; junction bases not matched to a gene: 14. The CDR3 region has the DNA TGTGCCAGCAGTTTCGGGGGCGGGAGGGCCAGAGTTGCCCAGTACTTC. Its protein is CASSFGGGRARVAQYF.

The DNA for the CDR3 is TGCGCCAGCAGTTTCACCGACAGGGACTCTACGGGGACCCAGTACTTC. This sequence encodes CASSFTDRDSTGTQYF. This chain joins TRBV5-1 and TRBJ2-5, with TRBD1 as a possible D gene (7 bases). CDR1 SGHRS and CDR2 YFSETQ come from the germline V gene. This CDR3 comprises 16 residues. Trimming left V 5 bases short and J 7 bases short, with 24 bases between.

This clonotype was counted only a few times. The chain carries TRBV20-1 and TRBJ2-1, with 10 bases fitting TRBD1. The CDR3 contains 15 residues. Trimming cost V 6 bases and J 8 bases; bases outside gene matches: 13. Germline lookup yields CDR1 DFQATT and CDR2 SNEGSKA (reference sequence). As DNA, the CDR3 is TGCAGTGCCCCCCCTGAGGGACAGGGGCTCTATGAGCAGTTCTTC. Translation gives CSAPPEGQGLYEQFF.

Many counts were recorded for this clonotype. The chain carries TRBV7-2 and TRBJ1-1, with 10 nucleotides matching TRBD1. The CDR3 consists of 15 residues. Germline V gene sequence: CDR1 SGHTA, CDR2 FQGNSA. V shed 3 bases and J 4 bases; nucleotides not matched to a gene: 5. The CDR3 sequence is CASSFTGTGATEAFF. The CDR3 DNA follows: TGTGCCAGCAGCTTTACCGGGACAGGGGCCACTGAAGCTTTCTTT.

For this clonotype: A read error may be the cause here, since a much bigger clone is one base away. The V gene is TRBV7-9, the J gene TRBJ1-1; D perhaps matches TRBD1 (5 bases). Germline values: CDR1 SEHNR, CDR2 FQNEAQ (reference sequence). V lost 1 base and J lost 10, with 10 bases in between. CDR3 length: 12 amino acids. In nucleotides, the CDR3 is TGTGCCAGCAGCTTAGGTTCGGGGGTAGCTTTCTTT. It encodes CASSLGSGVAFF.

This clonotype was seen at least ten times. The chain couples TRBV20-1 to TRBJ1-1, with D perhaps TRBD1 (5 bases). The V end was cut by 2 bases, the J end by 1 base, with 26 bases between. This CDR3 region has 19 residues. Germline V gene data show CDR1 as DFQATT and CDR2 as SNEGSKA (reference sequence). CDR3 residues: CSARSLSGTSGLSNTEAFF. The CDR3 DNA reads TGCAGTGCTAGATCCCTATCCGGGACTTCGGGCCTTTCGAACACTGAAGCTTTCTTT.

There are many counts of this clonotype. The CDR3 region has the DNA TGTGCCAGCAGCTTGGCGGGGGGCGCGGGGCGAGGCAATGAGCAGTTCTTC. Translating it yields CASSLAGGAGRGNEQFF. This chain links TRBV5-4 with TRBJ2-1; the D gene is possibly TRBD2 (7 bases). The CDR3 is 17 residues long. Per the germline V gene, CDR1 is SGHNT and CDR2 is YYREEE (reference sequence). Trimming took 0 bases from V and 6 from J, leaving 19 bases between them.

This clonotype was observed many times. The gene calls are TRBV3-1 and TRBJ1-4; no definite D call. The V end was cut by 3 bases, the J end by 3 bases, with 8 bases between. The CDR3 runs to 14 residues. Germline CDR1 reads LGHDT; CDR2 reads YNNKEL (reference sequence). In DNA, the CDR3 is TGTGCCAGCAGCCATCTGGTAGCTAATGAAAAACTGTTTTTT. Protein sequence: CASSHLVANEKLFF.

At least ten counts were recorded for this clonotype. V and J are TRBV20-1 and TRBJ1-1; a possible D gene is TRBD1 (5 bases). The CDR3 is 15 amino acids. Trimming took 6 bases from V and 2 from J, leaving 19 bases between them. Germline assignment: CDR1 DFQATT and CDR2 SNEGSKA (reference sequence). The CDR3 is CSAPPDSVLNTEAFF. CDR3 nucleotides: TGCAGTGCCCCGCCCGACAGTGTCCTTAACACTGAAGCTTTCTTT.

This clonotype showed up many times. V gene TRBV25-1 combines with J gene TRBJ2-5, with 8 bases fitting TRBD1. CDR1 is MGHDK and CDR2 is SYGVNS in the germline V gene. The J segment lost 4 bases and the V segment lost 4 bases, leaving 8 bases of the junction unmatched. There are 15 residues in the CDR3. The CDR3 loop reads CASSGYRGKGETQYF. CDR3 nucleotide sequence: TGTGCCAGCAGTGGCTACAGGGGGAAAGGAGAGACCCAGTACTTC.

This clonotype was picked up a small number of times. Here the CDR3 reads CSVVVGTDTQYF. As DNA, the CDR3 is TGCAGCGTTGTCGTGGGCACAGATACGCAGTATTTT. This sequence joins TRBV29-1 and TRBJ2-3; D gene ambiguous. Germline CDR1 reads SQVTM; CDR2 reads ANQGSEA. The CDR3 extends over 12 amino acids. V was shortened by 4 bases and J by 1 base, with 6 bases between the two germline ends.

This clonotype was observed a few times. The chain couples TRBV28 to TRBJ2-5; D may be TRBD2 (6 bases). Trimming removed 7 bases at V and 6 bases at J, with 18 bases between. This CDR3 is built from 14 residues. Germline V gene sequence: CDR1 MDHEN, CDR2 SYDVKM. The CDR3 DNA is TGTGCCAGCAAGGTGGGGGGATTTGGAAAGACCCAGTACTTC. The encoded protein is CASKVGGFGKTQYF.

This clonotype came up many times. The gene calls are TRBV15 and TRBJ1-1; 7 bases match TRBD1. V trimming: 3 bases; J trimming: 6 bases; junction bases outside the gene matches: 13. Germline V gene sequence: CDR1 LNHNV, CDR2 YYDKDF (reference sequence). The CDR3 covers 16 residues. CDR3 amino acids: CATSRGMTGRQAEAFF. The CDR3 nucleotides read TGTGCCACCAGCAGGGGAATGACAGGGCGCCAGGCTGAAGCTTTCTTT. The full variable domain, in which reference TRBV15 and TRBJ1-1 provide the parts outside the CDR3, is DAMVIQNPRYQVTQFGKPVTLSCSQTLNHNVMYWYQQKSSQAPKLLFHYYDKDFNNEADTPDNFQSRRPNTSFCFLDIRSPGLGDTAMYLCATSRGMTGRQAEAFFGQGTRLTVV.

This clonotype has ten or more counts. The chain is built from TRBV19 and TRBJ1-6; 7 nucleotides agree with TRBD1. The CDR3 has 14 residues. V lost 3 bases to trimming and J lost 7 bases; unmatched junction nucleotides: 3. Looked up from germline, CDR1 is LNHDA and CDR2 is SQIVND (reference sequence). As DNA, the CDR3 is TGTGCCAGTAGTATTCAGGGGGGGAATTCACCCCTCCACTTT. As protein: CASSIQGGNSPLHF. The variable domain in full, with the rest retrieved from reference TRBV19 and TRBJ1-6, is DGGITQSPKYLFRKEGQNVTLSCEQNLNHDAMYWYRQDPGQGLRLIYYSQIVNDFQKGDIAEGYSVSREKKESFPLTVTSAQKNPTAFYLCASSIQGGNSPLHFGNGTRLTVT.

This clonotype has at least ten counts. The gene calls are TRBV7-3 and TRBJ1-2; TRBD1 might be the D (5 bases). Germline CDR1 and CDR2: SGHTA and FQGTGA. This CDR3 is 13 amino acids long. The V end lost 4 bases, the J end lost 6 bases, and 12 bases lay between the germline ends. The CDR3 loop reads CASSSGGGDGYTF. The CDR3 DNA is TGTGCCAGCAGCTCTGGGGGGGGAGATGGCTACACCTTC.

The sample holds a few counts of this clonotype. The CDR3 DNA sequence: TGTGCCAGCTCACCTCGGTCTGGCGAGACCCAGTACTTC. Translating gives CASSPRSGETQYF. The J gene is TRBJ2-5, the V gene TRBV18, with D hard to call. The CDR3 sequence is 13 residues long. V dropped 3 bases and J dropped 5 bases, with 10 bases sitting between them. Germline CDR1 reads KGHSH; CDR2 reads LQKENI.

This clonotype showed up many times. The chain employs TRBV28 and TRBJ1-1; D perhaps matches TRBD1 (5 bases). Germline V lookup: CDR1 MDHEN, CDR2 SYDVKM. Trimming took 8 bases from V and 3 from J, leaving 19 bases between them. The CDR3 has 15 amino acids. Here the CDR3 reads CASEGLGDVDTEAFF. DNA for the CDR3: TGTGCCAGCGAGGGTTTGGGGGACGTGGACACTGAAGCTTTCTTT.

The V gene is TRBV5-1, the J gene TRBJ2-5, with a weak D call TRBD2 (5 bases). Germline-derived CDR1 and CDR2 are SGHRS and YFSETQ. The V and J ends lost 6 bases and 1 base respectively, with 13 bases between them. The CDR3 loop spans 14 amino acids. In nucleotides, the CDR3 is TGCGCCAGCACTCGGCGGGCCAGCCAAGAGACCCAGTACTTC. This codes for CASTRRASQETQYF.

This clonotype has just a few counts. V usage is TRBV7-8 and J usage is TRBJ2-7; TRBD2 matches at 10 bases. The germline CDR1 and CDR2 sequences are SGHVS and FQNEAQ. The junction had 8 bases not matched to a gene; V was cut back by 5 bases and J by 7 bases. This CDR3 spans 14 amino acids. The CDR3 DNA reads as TGTGCCAGCAGCCGAGCGGGACTAGCGCGAGAGCAGTACTTC. It is translated as CASSRAGLAREQYF. The full variable domain, its missing parts supplied by reference TRBV7-8 and TRBJ2-7, is GAGVSQSPRYKVAKRGQDVALRCDPISGHVSLFWYQQALGQGPEFLTYFQNEAQLDKSGLPSDRFFAERPEGSVSTLKIQRTQQEDSAVYLCASSRAGLAREQYFGPGTRLTVT.